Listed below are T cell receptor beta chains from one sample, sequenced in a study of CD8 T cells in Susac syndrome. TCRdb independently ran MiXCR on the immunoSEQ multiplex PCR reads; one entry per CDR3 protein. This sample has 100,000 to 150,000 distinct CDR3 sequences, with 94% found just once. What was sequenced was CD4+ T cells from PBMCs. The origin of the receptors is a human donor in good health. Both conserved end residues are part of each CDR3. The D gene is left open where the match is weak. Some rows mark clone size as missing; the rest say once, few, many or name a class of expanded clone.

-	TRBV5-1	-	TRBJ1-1	CASSLGGETEAFF	TGCGCCAGCAGCTTGGGGGGTGAAACTGAAGCTTTCTTT
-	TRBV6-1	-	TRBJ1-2	CASSVFIDIPTNGYTF	TGTGCCAGCAGTGTCTTTATCGACATTCCGACCAATGGCTACACCTTC
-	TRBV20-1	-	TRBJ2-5	CSATPPAETQYF	TGCAGTGCGACGCCCCCGGCGGAGACCCAGTACTTC
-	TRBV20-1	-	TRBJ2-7	CSARVRQDEQYF	TGCAGTGCTAGGGTACGGCAAGACGAGCAGTACTTC
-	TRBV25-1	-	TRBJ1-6	CASSEFRGNHSPLHF	TGTGCCAGCAGTGAATTTCGGGGGAATCATTCACCCCTCCACTTT
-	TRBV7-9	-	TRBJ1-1	CASSLVPPTDTEAFF	TGTGCCAGCAGCTTAGTGCCGCCTACAGACACTGAAGCTTTCTTT
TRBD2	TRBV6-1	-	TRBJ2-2	CASSVIGLAGGSGTGELFF	TGTGCCAGCAGCGTAATCGGACTAGCGGGAGGGTCCGGCACCGGGGAGCTGTTTTTT
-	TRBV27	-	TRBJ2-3	CASGKSYFTDTQYF	TGTGCCAGCGGGAAATCGTATTTTACAGATACGCAGTATTTT
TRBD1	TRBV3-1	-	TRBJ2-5	CASSHRGQGETQYF	TGTGCCAGCAGCCACCGAGGACAGGGAGAGACCCAGTACTTC
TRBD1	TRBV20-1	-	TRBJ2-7	CSASSSTGRLHEQYF	TGCAGTGCTTCCTCCTCGACAGGGAGATTGCACGAGCAGTACTTC
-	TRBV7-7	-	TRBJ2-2	CASSSVALGTGELFF	TGTGCTAGCAGCTCCGTGGCTCTCGGGACCGGGGAGCTGTTTTTT
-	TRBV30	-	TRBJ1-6	CAWTNQGPYNSPLHF	TGTGCCTGGACTAACCAGGGCCCCTATAATTCACCCCTCCACTTT
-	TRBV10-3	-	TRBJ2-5	CAISAPPAVETQYF	TGTGCCATCAGTGCCCCACCCGCGGTAGAGACCCAGTACTTC
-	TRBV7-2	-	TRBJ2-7	CASSRSGREQYF	TGTGCCAGCAGCCGCAGCGGGCGAGAGCAGTACTTC
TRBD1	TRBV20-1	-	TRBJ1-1	CSATPGTGKGAFF	TGCAGTGCAACTCCCGGGACAGGGAAAGGAGCTTTCTTT
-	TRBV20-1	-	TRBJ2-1	CSARPPRYRVVNEQFF	TGCAGTGCTAGGCCCCCCCGATATCGGGTAGTCAATGAGCAGTTCTTC
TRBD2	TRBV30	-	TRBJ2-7	CAKIGLADYEQYF	TGTGCCAAAATCGGACTAGCGGATTACGAGCAGTACTTC
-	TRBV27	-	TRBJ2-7	CASRSLGGNSYEQYF	TGTGCCAGCAGGTCTCTCGGGGGCAACTCCTACGAGCAGTACTTC
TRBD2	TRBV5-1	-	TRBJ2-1	CASSYGTSGTTTYNEQFF	TGCGCCAGCAGTTACGGGACTAGCGGGACGACCACCTACAATGAGCAGTTCTTC
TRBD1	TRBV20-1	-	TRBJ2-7	CSAKFQGAYEQYF	TGCAGTGCTAAGTTTCAGGGGGCCTACGAGCAGTACTTC
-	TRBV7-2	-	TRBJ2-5	CASSPRWEAQYF	TGTGCCAGCAGCCCTAGGTGGGAGGCCCAGTACTTC
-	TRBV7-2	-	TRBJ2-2	CASSQRSNTGELFF	TGTGCCAGCAGCCAACGATCTAACACCGGGGAGCTGTTTTTT
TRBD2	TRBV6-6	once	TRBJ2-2	CASSSGGGLTGELFF	TGTGCCAGCAGTTCTGGGGGAGGGCTTACCGGGGAGCTGTTTTTT
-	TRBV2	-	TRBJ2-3	CASSASYPRTDTQYF	TGTGCCAGCAGTGCGAGTTACCCGCGCACAGATACGCAGTATTTT
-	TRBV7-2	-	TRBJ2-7	CASSLGGVEYEQYF	TGTGCCAGCAGCTTAGGGGGGGTCGAATACGAGCAGTACTTC
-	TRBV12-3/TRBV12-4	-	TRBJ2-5	CASSFGAGAQETQYF	TGTGCCAGCAGTTTTGGAGCGGGCGCGCAAGAGACCCAGTACTTC
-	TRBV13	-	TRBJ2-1	CASSSLLGGLYNEQFF	TGTGCCAGCAGCAGCCTTTTGGGTGGTCTTTACAATGAGCAGTTCTTC
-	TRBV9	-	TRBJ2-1	CASSLSTGQSGYNEQFF	TGTGCCAGCAGCTTAAGTACAGGGCAATCAGGCTACAATGAGCAGTTCTTC
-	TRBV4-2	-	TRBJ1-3	CASSQGGRTDGNTIYF	TGTGCCAGCAGCCAAGGGGGTAGGACAGACGGAAACACCATATATTTT